Listed below are T cell receptor beta chains from one sample, sequenced in a study of T cell changes during pregnancy in multiple sclerosis. Repertoires were generated with immunoSEQ multiplex PCR, while TCRdb's copy carries only in-frame clones and drops some. Found here are 80,000 to 100,000 clones, 91% of them singletons; the top ten hold under 2%. This specimen consisted of peripheral blood, obtained after pregnancy. Receptor source: a female donor in good health, enrolled as a control in a pregnancy study. Both conserved end residues are part of each CDR3. D genes are given only for firm matches. Clone size is given for some rows only: seen once, a few or many times, or a class if the clone is expanded.

J gene: TRBJ1-1; V gene: TRBV11-2; clone size: .; D gene: .; CDR3 protein: CASSLRDNNRNTEAFF; CDR3 DNA: TGTGCCAGCAGCTTGAGGGACAATAATCGAAACACTGAAGCTTTCTTT
J gene: TRBJ1-2; V gene: TRBV7-9; clone size: .; D gene: TRBD1; CDR3 protein: CASSSTGYGYTF; CDR3 DNA: TGTGCCAGCAGCTCGACAGGGTATGGCTACACCTTC
J gene: TRBJ2-3; V gene: TRBV11-1; clone size: .; D gene: TRBD1; CDR3 protein: CASSSGQASTDTQYF; CDR3 DNA: TGTGCCAGCAGCTCGGGACAGGCTAGCACAGATACGCAGTATTTT
J gene: TRBJ1-2; V gene: TRBV4-1; clone size: .; D gene: .; CDR3 protein: CASSQGIGLRGRVDYGYTF; CDR3 DNA: TGCGCCAGCAGCCAAGGGATCGGTCTCCGTGGCAGGGTCGACTATGGCTACACCTTC
J gene: TRBJ2-5; V gene: TRBV9; clone size: .; D gene: TRBD2; CDR3 protein: CASSVEGLAGRETQYF; CDR3 DNA: TGTGCCAGCAGCGTAGAGGGCCTAGCGGGACGAGAGACCCAGTACTTC
J gene: TRBJ2-6; V gene: TRBV27; clone size: .; D gene: .; CDR3 protein: CASSSKSDPRGSSGANVLTF; CDR3 DNA: TGTGCCAGCAGTTCGAAATCGGACCCTCGAGGGAGCTCTGGGGCCAACGTCCTGACTTTC
J gene: TRBJ1-2; V gene: TRBV19; clone size: .; D gene: .; CDR3 protein: CASSIGVPDIRLYGYTF; CDR3 DNA: TGTGCCAGTAGTATAGGGGTGCCGGACATTCGACTCTATGGCTACACCTTC
J gene: TRBJ1-2; V gene: TRBV6-5; clone size: .; D gene: .; CDR3 protein: CASSYSIRGNYGYTF; CDR3 DNA: TGTGCCAGCAGTTACTCGATCAGGGGTAACTATGGCTACACCTTC
J gene: TRBJ2-1; V gene: TRBV9; clone size: .; D gene: TRBD2; CDR3 protein: CASSPKASGGPSSYNEQFF; CDR3 DNA: TGTGCCAGCAGTCCGAAGGCGAGCGGGGGGCCTAGCTCCTACAATGAGCAGTTCTTC
J gene: TRBJ1-3; V gene: TRBV5-8; clone size: few; D gene: .; CDR3 protein: CASSLGRDLGNTIYF; CDR3 DNA: TGTGCCAGCAGCTTGGGCCGGGACTTAGGAAACACCATATATTTT
J gene: TRBJ2-7; V gene: TRBV10-1; clone size: .; D gene: .; CDR3 protein: CASRCSPQSYEQYF; CDR3 DNA: TGCGCCAGCAGATGTAGCCCCCAGTCCTACGAGCAGTACTTC
J gene: TRBJ2-1; V gene: TRBV5-1; clone size: .; D gene: TRBD2; CDR3 protein: CASSPKAGGAGEQFF; CDR3 DNA: TGCGCCAGCAGCCCGAAGGCGGGGGGGGCGGGTGAGCAGTTCTTC
J gene: TRBJ2-7; V gene: TRBV7-2; clone size: .; D gene: .; CDR3 protein: CASSLGVNEQYF; CDR3 DNA: TGTGCCAGCAGCTTAGGAGTCAACGAGCAGTACTTC
J gene: TRBJ2-5; V gene: TRBV7-3; clone size: .; D gene: .; CDR3 protein: CASSSLRGETQYF; CDR3 DNA: TGTGCCAGCAGCTCTTTAAGAGGGGAGACCCAGTACTTC
J gene: TRBJ1-3; V gene: TRBV6-5; clone size: .; D gene: .; CDR3 protein: CASSYSGAAGNTIYF; CDR3 DNA: TGTGCCAGCAGTTATTCAGGGGCTGCCGGAAACACCATATATTTT
J gene: TRBJ1-5; V gene: TRBV6-1; clone size: .; D gene: TRBD1; CDR3 protein: CASSGQDRVEPQHF; CDR3 DNA: TGTGCCAGCAGTGGCCAGGACAGGGTTGAGCCCCAGCATTTT
J gene: TRBJ1-1; V gene: TRBV7-9; clone size: once; D gene: .; CDR3 protein: CASSLEGGGSFF; CDR3 DNA: TGTGCCAGCAGCTTAGAAGGCGGGGGGTCTTTCTTT
J gene: TRBJ1-3; V gene: TRBV7-9; clone size: .; D gene: TRBD1; CDR3 protein: CASSRQGWDTIYF; CDR3 DNA: TGTGCCAGCAGCCGACAGGGTTGGGACACCATATATTTT
J gene: TRBJ2-4; V gene: TRBV6-7; clone size: .; D gene: TRBD2; CDR3 protein: CASTRTRAKNIQYF; CDR3 DNA: TGTGCCAGCACTAGGACTAGGGCCAAAAACATTCAGTACTTC
J gene: TRBJ2-3; V gene: TRBV5-4; clone size: .; D gene: .; CDR3 protein: CASSLWAVGGDTQYF; CDR3 DNA: TGTGCCAGCAGCTTGTGGGCAGTTGGAGGAGATACGCAGTATTTT